This T cell receptor (beta chain) appears in the sequencing data of a study of shared clonotypes between healthy human individuals. The wider study: For every donor, three CD4 naive, three CD4 memory, two CD8 naive and one CD8 memory plates were used.

Worth noting for this clone: Its target is unknown.

Study conclusions and caveats: Sequencing depth was predicted to influence how clonotypes are shared among donors.

V shed 3 bases and J shed 7 bases, with 16 bases lying between them. The CDR3 contains 14 residues. CDR1 is SGHTA, CDR2 FQGNSA, per germline. From CD4+ cells came CD45RA+ naive and CD45RA-negative memory subsets. Deep-level settings were used for running the assay. The protocol was immunoSEQ multiplex PCR, while the TCRdb copy is restricted to in-frame clones and leaves out a portion. This sample has roughly 2.5 million clones; more than 80% occur once, and the top ten carry roughly 0.15%. The receptor's source is a man aged 18-30 years in good health. Material for sequencing was naive CD4+ T cells sorted from blood. As for subset: CD45RA+ positively selected. This chain uses TRBV7-2 with TRBJ2-7; D possibly uses TRBD1 or TRBD2 (5 bases each). CDR3 amino acids: CASSFKRGTGEQYF. Written as DNA, the CDR3 is TGTGCCAGCAGCTTTAAGAGGGGAACTGGGGAGCAGTACTTC.